Included here is one TCR beta chain sequence, with context. Antigen specificity is unknown. These data belong to a study of cytomegalovirus exposure and HLA in healthy donors. Study results and caveats: The finding came from a later analysis; first-cohort TCR clusters tended to co-occur in the roughly 110 validation repertoires.

Produced via immunoSEQ multiplex PCR; TCRdb's table is partial and in-frame only. The sample has 200,000 to 300,000 clones; 75% to 90% are singletons. Germline CDR1 reads LNHDA; CDR2 reads SQIVND (reference sequence). This CDR3 spans 11 amino acids. V trimming: 5 bases; J trimming: 14 bases; junction bases outside the gene matches: 6. The chain links TRBV19 to TRBJ2-1; 7 bases align to TRBD1. Sequencing was performed on PBMCs. The clonotype was recovered from a woman aged 25 to 39 in good health and CMV-seropositive. The CDR3 DNA reads TGTGCCAGTAGTCCGGGACAGAGAAAGTTCTTC. Protein: CASSPGQRKFF.